This passage covers 31 T cell receptor beta chains from one sample sequenced in a study of early T cells in non-severe SARS-CoV-2 infection. In TCRdb, the 5' RACE reads were re-called with MiXCR into one record per CDR3 protein. The sample includes about 81,000 distinct CDR3 sequences, more than 5% seen only once; the top ten take roughly 8%. Source material: whole blood. Source of these receptors: an adult who was a healthcare worker with PCR-confirmed SARS-CoV-2 infection or an uninfected control (not recorded which).

The chain combines TRBV5-1 with TRBJ2-5; perhaps TRBD1 as D (5 bases). In germline, CDR1 is SGHRS, CDR2 YFSETQ. The CDR3 is 13 residues long. Trimming pared 4 bases from V and 5 bases from J, leaving 12 bases between. This CDR3 reads CASSVQGMETQYF. The CDR3 DNA reads as TGCGCCAGCAGCGTTCAGGGTATGGAGACCCAGTACTTC.

This clonotype was recorded a few times. This rearrangement joins TRBV5-1 to TRBJ1-2; no definite D call. CDR3 length equals 15 residues. Germline-derived CDR1 and CDR2 are SGHRS and YFSETQ. The ends were cut back, 0 bases at V and 0 bases at J, with 9 bases in the middle. The DNA for the CDR3 is TGCGCCAGCAGCTTGGGGCAGCAAGCTAACTATGGCTACACCTTC. Protein: CASSLGQQANYGYTF.

The V and J genes are TRBV3-1 and TRBJ1-6; D not certain. The CDR3 contains 11 residues. The germline V and J ends were trimmed by 8 bases and 8 bases, with 7 bases remaining between them. CDR1 and CDR2 (germline): LGHDT, YNNKEL (reference sequence). CDR3 sequence (DNA): TGTGCCAGCGGTCGCGATTCACCCCTCCACTTT. Amino acids: CASGRDSPLHF. Full variable domain (outside the CDR3, taken from reference TRBV3-1 and TRBJ1-6): DTAVSQTPKYLVTQMGNDKSIKCEQNLGHDTMYWYKQDSKKFLKIMFSYNNKELIINETVPNRFSPKSPDKAHLNLHINSLELGDSAVYFCASGRDSPLHFGNGTRLTVT.

This clonotype was counted ten times or more. The chain couples TRBV29-1 to TRBJ2-2; a weak D match, TRBD1 (5 bases). This CDR3 is built from 14 residues. Between the trimmed V and J ends, which lost 4 bases and 6 bases, there was a span of 15 bases. Germline CDR1 SQVTM, CDR2 ANQGSEA. In DNA, the CDR3 is TGCAGCGTTGTCTCACAAAGGGGCGCCGGGGAGCTGTTTTTT. Translation: CSVVSQRGAGELFF.

This clonotype has a handful of counts. In nucleotides, the CDR3 is TGCGCCAGCAGCTCGACAGGGATCGACGAGCAGTACTTC. Its protein is CASSSTGIDEQYF. This chain links TRBV5-1 with TRBJ2-7, with TRBD1 identical over 7 bases. Trimming at V came to 3 bases and at J to 5 bases, leaving 5 bases not matched to a gene. Germline loops: CDR1 SGHRS, CDR2 YFSETQ. This CDR3 contains 13 residues.

The table lists this clonotype with a few counts. The chain recombines TRBV18 with TRBJ2-4; either TRBD1 or TRBD2 may supply D (5 bases each). V was cut by 4 bases and J by 1 base, with 11 bases left in between. CDR1 and CDR2 (germline): KGHSH, LQKENI. The CDR3 length is 15 residues. CDR3 amino acids: CASSRAGTAKNIQYF. CDR3 coding DNA: TGTGCCAGCTCACGGGCCGGGACGGCCAAAAACATTCAGTACTTC.

This chain links TRBV3-1 with TRBJ1-1; TRBD1 matches 8 bases. The CDR3 contains 14 residues. Trimming took 4 bases from V and 4 from J; bases not matched to a gene: 5. Germline V lookup: CDR1 LGHDT, CDR2 YNNKEL (reference sequence). The CDR3 DNA sequence: TGTGCCAGCAGCCCGGGACAGGTGGGCACTGAAGCTTTCTTT. Protein: CASSPGQVGTEAFF.

This clonotype was picked up a small number of times. The chain combines TRBV11-2 with TRBJ2-7, with TRBD2 as a possible D gene (5 bases). Germline CDR1 is SGHAT and CDR2 is FQNNGV. The CDR3 is made up of 14 amino acids. V was pared by 2 bases and J by 2 bases, with 10 bases between. CDR3 amino acids: CASSLTQEAYEQYF. The CDR3 DNA follows: TGTGCCAGCAGCTTAACCCAGGAGGCCTACGAGCAGTACTTC.

The chain combines TRBV18 with TRBJ2-4; possibly TRBD1 for D (6 bases). Germline loops: CDR1 KGHSH, CDR2 LQKENI. The ends were cut back, 5 bases at V and 8 bases at J, with 10 bases in the middle. The CDR3 has 12 amino acids. In DNA form, the CDR3 reads TGTGCCAGCTCAACAGGGTCGGACATTCAGTACTTC. Translation gives CASSTGSDIQYF. Full variable domain (missing parts from reference TRBV18 and TRBJ2-4): NAGVMQNPRHLVRRRGQEARLRCSPMKGHSHVYWYRQLPEEGLKFMVYLQKENIIDESGMPKERFSAEFPKEGPSILRIQQVVRGDSAAYFCASSTGSDIQYFGAGTRLSVL.

Concerning this clonotype itself: The junction departs from the called germline gene at one end, perhaps through a read error. The genes are TRBV5-1 and TRBJ2-4; D gene unclear. CDR1 is SGHRS and CDR2 is YFSETQ in the germline V gene. The CDR3 is 14 amino acids. Here the CDR3 DNA reads TGCGCCAGCAGATTGGGTTCATCCAAAAACATTCAGTACTTC. Protein: CASRLGSSKNIQYF.

The rearrangement links TRBV7-9 to TRBJ2-3; unclear D gene. In germline, CDR1 is SEHNR, CDR2 FQNEAQ (reference sequence). Trimming removed 4 bases from V and 4 bases from J, with 9 bases in between. This CDR3 region has 13 residues. DNA of the CDR3: TGTGCCAGCAGCTCCCCTAATCCAGATACGCAGTATTTT. Translated: CASSSPNPDTQYF.

The chain has TRBV18 and TRBJ2-1, with TRBD2 matching over 10 bases. Germline V lookup: CDR1 KGHSH, CDR2 LQKENI. V lost 2 bases to trimming and J lost 14 bases; unmatched junction nucleotides: 3. The CDR3 covers 12 residues. CDR3: CASSPALAGEFF. CDR3 nucleotides: TGTGCCAGCTCACCAGCCCTAGCGGGGGAGTTCTTC.

This clonotype was counted many times. The V gene is TRBV18, the J gene TRBJ2-7, with D possibly matching TRBD1 (6 bases). CDR1 and CDR2 (germline): KGHSH, LQKENI. V dropped 2 bases and J dropped 2 bases, with 13 bases sitting between them. This CDR3 is built from 15 residues. This CDR3 is CASSPSGGHPYEQYF. CDR3 DNA sequence: TGTGCCAGCTCACCATCTGGGGGACACCCCTACGAGCAGTACTTC.

This clonotype was counted ten times or more. This chain uses TRBV7-6 with TRBJ1-4; no clear D gene. The germline V gene has CDR1 SGHVS and CDR2 FNYEAQ. The germline V and J ends were trimmed by 2 bases and 7 bases, with 8 bases remaining between them. The CDR3 extends over 13 amino acids. The CDR3 protein is CASSLRQTEKLFF. In nucleotides, the CDR3 is TGTGCCAGCAGCTTACGGCAGACTGAAAAACTGTTTTTT.

In this sample, this clonotype turned up many times. The chain is built from TRBV14 and TRBJ1-3; D not certain. The CDR3 covers 16 residues. From germline, CDR1 is SGHDN and CDR2 FVKESK. Trimming left V 1 base short and J 0 bases short, with 10 bases between. The CDR3 nucleotides read TGTGCCAGCAGCCAAGCCTACAAGAGCTCTGGAAACACCATATATTTT. As protein: CASSQAYKSSGNTIYF.

This clonotype has only a few counts. The chain carries TRBV7-2 and TRBJ1-1, with D possibly being TRBD1 (5 bases). With 4 bases removed from V and 4 bases from J, the gap between germline ends came to 16 bases. Germline lookup yields CDR1 SGHTA and CDR2 FQGNSA. The CDR3 covers 15 residues. The CDR3 loop is CASSSSLRVGTEAFF. The CDR3 DNA is TGTGCCAGCAGCTCGAGCCTCAGGGTGGGCACTGAAGCTTTCTTT.

CDR3 protein: CASSPGPETQYF. In DNA form, the CDR3 reads TGTGCCAGCTCACCTGGACCAGAGACCCAGTACTTC. V gene TRBV18 combines with J gene TRBJ2-5; no firm D call. V was shortened by 3 bases and J by 4 bases, with 6 bases between the two germline ends. The CDR3 has 12 residues. The germline gives CDR1 KGHSH, CDR2 LQKENI.

Only a few counts were recorded for this clonotype. The chain has TRBV12-3 or TRBV12-4 and TRBJ2-1, with TRBD2 matching over 16 bases. After removal of 6 bases from V and 4 bases from J, the junction contained 9 bases not matched to a gene. The CDR3 contains 18 residues. The CDR3 protein is CASRSGTSGGERYNEQFF. CDR3 DNA sequence: TGTGCCAGCAGATCCGGGACTAGCGGGGGGGAGAGGTACAATGAGCAGTTCTTC.

This clonotype has a count of ten or more. V is TRBV12-3 or TRBV12-4 and J is TRBJ1-3; the match to TRBD1 covers 7 bases. The CDR3 contains 16 residues. Trimming took 5 bases from V and 0 from J; bases not matched to a gene: 7. CDR3 amino acids: CASSRHRGNSGNTIYF. The CDR3 DNA follows: TGTGCCAGCAGTAGGCACAGGGGAAACTCTGGAAACACCATATATTTT.

Only a few counts were recorded for this clonotype. This chain connects TRBV20-1 to TRBJ1-5; no clear D gene. V was trimmed by 1 base and J by 5 bases, leaving 9 bases between them. The germline V gene encodes CDR1 DFQATT and CDR2 SNEGSKA (reference sequence). The CDR3 is made up of 13 amino acids. CDR3 amino acids: CSARGVGDQPQHF. The CDR3 coding sequence is TGCAGTGCTAGAGGGGTCGGAGATCAGCCCCAGCATTTT.

The CDR3 is CASSPGTGNTDTQYF. CDR3 nucleotide sequence: TGTGCCAGCAGCCCAGGGACAGGGAATACAGATACGCAGTATTTT. The V gene is TRBV3-1, the J gene TRBJ2-3; 9 nucleotides align to TRBD1. Germline V CDR1 and CDR2: LGHDT, YNNKEL (reference sequence). This CDR3 region has 15 residues. Germline trimming cut 4 bases from V and 3 bases from J; bases unmatched to any gene: 5.

This clonotype was counted ten times or more. This chain links TRBV20-1 with TRBJ2-1; no clear D gene. The CDR3 loop spans 13 amino acids. Germline V gives CDR1 DFQATT, CDR2 SNEGSKA (reference sequence). With 3 bases removed from V and 8 bases from J, the gap between germline ends came to 14 bases. CDR3: CSASIWVGYEQFF. CDR3 bases: TGCAGTGCTAGTATCTGGGTGGGCTATGAGCAGTTCTTC.

This clonotype was picked up many times. V is TRBV10-3 and J is TRBJ2-7; 10 nucleotides align to TRBD1. J was trimmed by 2 bases and V by 4 bases; bases with no gene match: 14. The V gene's germline CDR1 is ENHRY and CDR2 SYGVKD. The length of the CDR3 is 18 residues. CDR3 residues: CAISGQHSGTGDTYEQYF. CDR3 nucleotide sequence: TGTGCCATCAGTGGACAGCATTCCGGGACAGGGGACACCTACGAGCAGTACTTC.

This clonotype showed up many times. This chain uses TRBV12-3 or TRBV12-4 with TRBJ1-1; no clear D gene. The CDR3 is made up of 12 amino acids. V was shortened by 5 bases and J by 5 bases, with 9 bases between the two germline ends. The chain's CDR3 is CASSLDPTEAFF. The CDR3 coding sequence is TGTGCCAGCAGTCTCGATCCGACTGAAGCTTTCTTT.

This clonotype was observed at least ten times. The chain links TRBV11-2 to TRBJ2-1; D call uncertain. CDR3 size: 15 residues. The V end lost 6 bases, the J end lost 9 bases, and 21 bases lay between the germline ends. Looked up from germline, CDR1 is SGHAT and CDR2 is FQNNGV. The CDR3 here is CASRSNRLVRSEQFF. The CDR3 nucleotides are TGTGCCAGCAGGAGCAACCGCCTCGTTCGTAGTGAGCAGTTCTTC.

This clonotype was seen only a few times. The chain links TRBV27 to TRBJ2-5; no reliable D call. CDR1 is MNHEY, CDR2 SMNVEV, per germline (reference sequence). The length of the CDR3 is 13 residues. V lost 8 bases, J lost 9 bases, and 19 bases lay in between. CDR3 protein: CASAYRVHQAQYF. The CDR3 DNA reads as TGTGCCAGCGCTTATAGGGTACACCAGGCCCAGTACTTC.

The sample holds many counts of this clonotype. V and J are TRBV6-1 and TRBJ2-5; D gene unclear. Trimming removed 6 bases from V and 3 bases from J, with 11 bases in between. This CDR3 has 13 amino acids. Germline V gene sequence: CDR1 MNHNS, CDR2 SASEGT. The CDR3 DNA reads TGTGCCAGCAGACCGGTAGGGAAAGAGACCCAGTACTTC. It translates to CASRPVGKETQYF.

This clonotype has more than one count but fewer than ten. V gene TRBV27 combines with J gene TRBJ1-1; TRBD1 aligns across 9 bases. The V gene's germline CDR1 is MNHEY and CDR2 SMNVEV (reference sequence). The CDR3 is 17 amino acids. Trimming cost V 5 bases and J 5 bases; bases outside gene matches: 15. CDR3 DNA sequence: TGTGCCAGCAGTCCAGGGACAGGGATGATTGTGAGGACTGAAGCTTTCTTT. It specifies CASSPGTGMIVRTEAFF.

This clonotype was seen a few times. V is TRBV11-2 and J is TRBJ2-1, with 7 bases matching TRBD1. Looked up from germline, CDR1 is SGHAT and CDR2 is FQNNGV. V was clipped by 1 base and J by 1 base; unmatched bases: 4. The CDR3 consists of 16 residues. Here the CDR3 reads CASSLVGGASYNEQFF. The CDR3 DNA follows: TGTGCCAGCAGCTTAGTAGGGGGCGCGTCCTACAATGAGCAGTTCTTC.

This clonotype was counted at least ten times. The chain is built from TRBV20-1 and TRBJ2-3; the match to TRBD1 covers 7 bases. The CDR3 consists of 14 residues. Trimming removed 4 bases from V and 1 base from J; junction bases left unmatched: 5. CDR1 is DFQATT and CDR2 is SNEGSKA in the germline V gene (reference sequence). As DNA, the CDR3 is TGCAGTGCTATTACAGGGGACGGCACAGATACGCAGTATTTT. This encodes CSAITGDGTDTQYF.

V is TRBV7-2 and J is TRBJ2-7; D unresolved. Trimming pared 1 base from V and 2 bases from J, leaving 12 bases between. The CDR3 contains 15 residues. CDR1 is SGHTA, CDR2 FQGNSA, per germline. The CDR3: CASSLETLPAYEQYF. DNA for the CDR3: TGTGCCAGCAGCTTAGAGACGCTACCTGCCTACGAGCAGTACTTC.